This T cell receptor beta chain came from a study of shared clonotypes between healthy human individuals. Study-level background: Aged between 18 and 49, the donors were two women and a few men.

TCRdb keeps only in-frame clones here, not all; method: immunoSEQ multiplex PCR. The table records roughly 1,800,000 clones, over 85% of them present only once. Trimming pared 1 base from V and 11 bases from J, leaving 12 bases between. Germline CDR1 SGHTA, CDR2 FQGNSA. CDR3 length equals 13 residues. Terminally differentiated effector memory CD45RA+ cells were left out of the naive CD8 fraction, which was CD45RO-negative and positively selected for CCR7. The TCR was taken from a young man in good health. Material for sequencing was naive CD8+ T cells sorted from blood. This sequence joins TRBV7-2 and TRBJ1-5, with D unclear. CDR3 nucleotide sequence: TGTGCCAGCAGCTTAGGCGACGGCCAGGCCCAGCATTTT. As protein: CASSLGDGQAQHF.